The 27 T cell receptor beta chains below come from one sample, sequenced in a study of cytomegalovirus exposure and HLA in healthy donors. The PCR employed 60 Vbeta primers together with 13 Jbeta primers. Method: immunoSEQ multiplex PCR; TCRdb's copy keeps in-frame clones and lacks some. The table has 95,000 to 150,000 clones, approximately 72% seen once; the top ten hold 1.5% to 1.7%. The sequencing input was PBMCs. The source is a man aged 18 to 35 in good health and CMV-seronegative.

The genes are TRBV30 and TRBJ2-3; 7 nucleotides align to TRBD2. V lost 6 bases and J lost 11; bases outside the gene matches: 5. Germline V lookup: CDR1 GTSNPN, CDR2 SVGIG (reference sequence). This CDR3 contains 10 residues. Here the CDR3 DNA reads TGTGCCTGCGGACTAGTGGGGCAGTATTTT. This gives the protein CACGLVGQYF. The full variable domain, in which reference TRBV30 and TRBJ2-3 provide the parts outside the CDR3, is SQTIHQWPATLVQPVGSPLSLECTVEGTSNPNLYWYRQAAGRGLQLLFYSVGIGQISSEVPQNLSASRPQDRQFILSSKKLLLSDSGFYLCACGLVGQYFGPGTRLTVL.

Details on this clone: A junction end diverges from the germline sequence, so it may reflect a read error. V is TRBV11-3 and J is TRBJ1-1; D is possibly TRBD1 (5 bases). There are 13 residues in the CDR3. Germline V gene lookup returns CDR1 SGHNT and CDR2 YENEEA. CDR3 nucleotides: TGTGCTAGCAGCACGGGCCAGGGAACTGAAGCTTTCTTT. Encoded protein: CASSTGQGTEAFF.

This clone was seen just once. The chain has TRBV7-8 and TRBJ1-1; D uncertain. This CDR3 comprises 12 residues. V dropped 3 bases and J dropped 7 bases, with 9 bases sitting between them. Germline CDR1 reads SGHVS; CDR2 reads FQNEAQ. CDR3 bases: TGTGCCAGCAGCTTTGGCAGGTGTGAAGCTTTCTTT. Translated, it gives CASSFGRCEAFF.

The chain is built from TRBV4-1 and TRBJ1-1; 9 nucleotides agree with TRBD1. CDR1 is MGHRA, CDR2 YSYEKL, per germline. The CDR3 is 15 amino acids. V lost 3 bases, J lost 1 base, and 3 bases stayed unmatched. The CDR3 loop is CASSHRDRENTEAFF. The CDR3 nucleotides are TGCGCCAGCAGCCATAGGGACAGGGAGAACACTGAAGCTTTCTTT.

The V and J genes are TRBV18 and TRBJ2-1, with 7 bases fitting TRBD1. Trimming at V came to 3 bases and at J to 0 bases, leaving 2 bases not matched to a gene. CDR3 length: 15 residues. The germline gives CDR1 KGHSH, CDR2 LQKENI. The CDR3 sequence is CASSPTGSSYNEQFF. The CDR3 DNA reads as TGTGCCAGCTCACCGACAGGGAGCTCCTACAATGAGCAGTTCTTC.

The chain uses TRBV11-1 and TRBJ2-5, with 9 bases identical to TRBD2. Germline V gene sequence: CDR1 SGHAT, CDR2 FQDESV (reference sequence). J gave up 3 bases and V 6 bases, and 5 bases lay outside the gene matches. The length of the CDR3 is 14 residues. CDR3 DNA sequence: TGTGCCAGCAGTTGGGCTAGCGGGGAAGAGACCCAGTACTTC. It codes for CASSWASGEETQYF.

The CDR3 bases are TGTGCCTGGAGTGCAGACAGGGGGCCCGGTCAGCCCCAGCATTTT. This translates into CAWSADRGPGQPQHF. The rearrangement uses TRBV30 and TRBJ1-5, with TRBD1 identical over 10 bases. The CDR3 is 15 amino acids. Germline V gives CDR1 GTSNPN, CDR2 SVGIG (reference sequence). Trimming removed 1 base from V and 6 bases from J; junction bases left unmatched: 6.

In this sample, this clone turned up a few times. The chain employs TRBV4-2 and TRBJ2-2; tentatively, D is TRBD1 (6 bases). CDR1 and CDR2 from the germline V gene are LGHNA and YNFKEQ. The CDR3 extends over 17 amino acids. The germline V and J ends were trimmed by 0 bases and 4 bases, with 15 bases remaining between them. The CDR3 loop is CASSQEYRAEGTGELFF. For the CDR3, the DNA is TGTGCCAGCAGCCAAGAGTACAGGGCAGAGGGCACCGGGGAGCTGTTTTTT.

This clone was recorded a few times. This chain joins TRBV6-1 and TRBJ2-5, with D uncertain. The better agreement between TRBJ2-7 and the DNA end casts doubt on the J call. The CDR3 extends over 14 amino acids. Germline CDR1 is MNHNS and CDR2 is SASEGT. The CDR3 is CASRIRPLTYEQYF. CDR3 sequence (DNA): TGTGCCAGCAGAATTCGCCCATTAACCTACGAGCAGTACTTC.

This clone was seen more than once but under ten times. This chain connects TRBV7-2 to TRBJ2-1; 15 bases are a match to TRBD2. Germline V gene data show CDR1 as SGHTA and CDR2 as FQGNSA. The CDR3 sequence is 16 residues long. J gave up 8 bases and V 4 bases, and 6 bases lay outside the gene matches. The CDR3: CASSSGLAGGRDEQFF. The DNA for the CDR3 is TGTGCCAGCAGCTCGGGACTAGCGGGAGGTAGGGATGAGCAGTTCTTC.

The chain uses TRBV28 and TRBJ1-4, with D unresolved. The CDR3 sequence is 13 residues long. Per germline, CDR1 MDHEN and CDR2 SYDVKM. V lost 6 bases and J lost 7, with 12 bases in between. CDR3 DNA: TGTGCCAGCAGACCTCTCCTAGGTGAAAAACTGTTTTTT. Protein sequence: CASRPLLGEKLFF.

This clone was found once. The rearrangement links TRBV30 to TRBJ2-5, with D perhaps TRBD2 (6 bases). This CDR3 is built from 13 residues. The germline V gene encodes CDR1 GTSNPN and CDR2 SVGIG (reference sequence). With 4 bases removed from V and 9 bases from J, the gap between germline ends came to 18 bases. In DNA, the CDR3 is TGTGCCTGGAACGGGGGAGTACAAAAGCCCCAGTACTTC. It specifies CAWNGGVQKPQYF.

This chain uses TRBV25-1 with TRBJ2-7, with D perhaps matching TRBD2 (7 bases). With 6 bases removed from V and 4 bases from J, the gap between germline ends came to 16 bases. Germline values: CDR1 MGHDK, CDR2 SYGVNS. The CDR3 totals 14 residues. CDR3 coding DNA: TGTGCCAGCAGGGCGGAGGGGGGGCCTTACGAGCAGTACTTC. Encoded protein: CASRAEGGPYEQYF.

This clone was counted between two and nine times. The CDR3 is CASSWGQGARNEQFF. The DNA for the CDR3 is TGTGCCAGCAGTTGGGGACAGGGGGCGCGTAATGAGCAGTTCTTC. This sequence joins TRBV6-5 and TRBJ2-1; 12 bases map to TRBD1. This CDR3 has 15 residues. V shed 4 bases, J shed 7 bases, and the junction held 5 bases outside the gene matches. The V gene's germline CDR1 is MNHEY and CDR2 SVGAGI.

The J gene is TRBJ2-3, the V gene TRBV11-3; D perhaps matches TRBD2 (5 bases). CDR1 is SGHNT, CDR2 YENEEA, per germline. This CDR3 spans 15 amino acids. Trimming left V 1 base short and J 6 bases short, with 14 bases between. The CDR3 bases are TGTGCCAGCAGCTTAGGAGCGGACCTGAGGGATACGCAGTATTTT. Encoded protein: CASSLGADLRDTQYF.

This clone occurred once. The chain links TRBV6-5 to TRBJ2-2; 7 positions match TRBD1. The CDR3 consists of 16 residues. Trimming took 1 base from V and 3 from J; bases not matched to a gene: 5. Germline CDR1 and CDR2: MNHEY and SVGAGI. The CDR3 spells CASSYLRQGYTGELFF. The CDR3 DNA follows: TGTGCCAGCAGTTACTTGAGACAGGGATACACCGGGGAGCTGTTTTTT.

This clone was counted a single time. The rearrangement joins TRBV2 to TRBJ1-2; TRBD1 matches at 7 bases. This CDR3 contains 14 residues. V shed 5 bases and J 1 base; nucleotides not matched to a gene: 4. Per the germline V gene, CDR1 is SNHLY and CDR2 is FYNNEI. The CDR3 sequence: CASSFRGRNYGYTF. The CDR3 region has the DNA TGTGCCAGCAGTTTTAGGGGGCGTAACTATGGCTACACCTTC.

The J gene is TRBJ1-1, the V gene TRBV29-1; TRBD1 agrees at 8 bases. Trimming cost V 7 bases and J 8 bases; bases outside gene matches: 9. Germline V gene data show CDR1 as SQVTM and CDR2 as ANQGSEA. The CDR3 runs 12 residues. The CDR3 bases are TGCAGCGGATACGGGACAGGTAAAGAAGCTTTCTTT. This translates into CSGYGTGKEAFF.

The rearrangement uses TRBV29-1 and TRBJ2-7, with TRBD1 matching over 8 bases. The CDR3 is made up of 12 amino acids. V lost 4 bases and J lost 6; bases outside the gene matches: 5. The germline CDR1 and CDR2 sequences are SQVTM and ANQGSEA. The CDR3 coding sequence is TGCAGCGTTGGCCAGGGGGCGGGCGAGCAGTACTTC. Translating it yields CSVGQGAGEQYF.

The chain links TRBV29-1 to TRBJ1-2; the match to TRBD1 covers 8 bases. Trimming cost V 7 bases and J 1 base; bases outside gene matches: 5. This CDR3 is 13 amino acids long. Germline V gives CDR1 SQVTM, CDR2 ANQGSEA. The DNA of the CDR3 is TGCAGCGCCGGGACAGGCTTTAACTATGGCTACACCTTC. This translates into CSAGTGFNYGYTF.

The chain employs TRBV29-1 and TRBJ2-1; 11 bases align to TRBD1. Trimming removed 3 bases from V and 7 bases from J; junction bases left unmatched: 5. CDR3 length: 14 residues. Germline V gene data show CDR1 as SQVTM and CDR2 as ANQGSEA. CDR3 sequence: CSVDMGQGGNEQFF. The CDR3 DNA reads as TGCAGCGTTGACATGGGACAGGGGGGGAATGAGCAGTTCTTC.

About this clone: A read error may produce the germline difference seen at one junction end. V is TRBV19 and J is TRBJ1-5; a possible D gene is TRBD1 (5 bases). The CDR3 is 16 residues long. Germline CDR1 and CDR2: LNHDA and SQIVND (reference sequence). The CDR3 here is CARSKTRVRVDQPQHF. CDR3 DNA: TGTGCCCGTAGCAAAACCAGGGTTCGCGTTGATCAGCCCCAGCATTTT.

The chain links TRBV4-2 to TRBJ1-1; D is undetermined. The germline CDR1 and CDR2 sequences are LGHNA and YNFKEQ. V was shortened by 1 base and J by 5 bases, with 11 bases between the two germline ends. The CDR3 covers 14 residues. CDR3 bases: TGTGCCAGCAGCCAAGTTCTCGGGTCGACTGAAGCTTTCTTT. It specifies CASSQVLGSTEAFF.

This chain uses TRBV5-4 with TRBJ1-3, with 7 bases fitting TRBD1. The trim removed 4 bases at V and 0 bases at J, leaving 7 bases unmatched. The CDR3 totals 16 residues. Germline CDR1 is SGHNT and CDR2 is YYREEE (reference sequence). As DNA, the CDR3 is TGTGCCAGCAGCAAGGGACAGCAGATCTCTGGAAACACCATATATTTT. Protein product: CASSKGQQISGNTIYF.

J is TRBJ1-1 and V is TRBV19; TRBD1 agrees at 7 bases. Germline V gives CDR1 LNHDA, CDR2 SQIVND (reference sequence). CDR3 length: 13 residues. V gave up 9 bases and J gave up 1 base; unmatched junction bases: 5. The CDR3 here is CASRRQGNTEAFF. CDR3 nucleotides: TGTGCCAGCCGACGACAGGGGAACACTGAAGCTTTCTTT.

The sample holds one count of this clone. V usage is TRBV6-5 and J usage is TRBJ1-4; D is unresolved. This CDR3 has 14 amino acids. Germline V gene sequence: CDR1 MNHEY, CDR2 SVGAGI. Trimming removed 5 bases from V and 2 bases from J, with 9 bases in between. CDR3 bases: TGTGCCAGCAGTGAATCGGTGACTAATGAAAAACTGTTTTTT. This encodes CASSESVTNEKLFF.

Notes on this clone: At one of its ends the junction is not consistent with the germline gene, which may arise from a read error. The J gene is TRBJ1-2, the V gene TRBV28; a possible D gene is TRBD1 (5 bases). Germline CDR1 and CDR2: MDHEN and SYDVKM. The CDR3 is 16 amino acids. The CDR3 coding sequence is TGTGTCAGCAGTTTATACCCCCCTCCAGGGCGCTATGGCTACACCTTC. Amino acids: CVSSLYPPPGRYGYTF.